One TCR beta chain is described in this entry. Libraries were prepared by immunoSEQ multiplex PCR; TCRdb keeps only in-frame clonotypes and omits some of them. The data show 120,000 to 150,000 clones, with 81% seen just once and 7.5% to 9.5% held by the top ten. This sample was taken from a study of blood T cell repertoires in COVID-19. Study context: T cells, B-cell-depleted T cells, or PBMCs supplied cDNA or gDNA.

V lost 6 bases and J lost 6, with 13 bases in between. Germline CDR1 KGHSH, CDR2 LQKENI. This CDR3 is 13 amino acids long. Specimen: peripheral blood. The TCR sequence derives from a human donor with acute or convalescent COVID-19. The donor label of this sample is uncertain. The chain combines TRBV18 with TRBJ2-3, with a possible D match to TRBD2 (7 bases). The CDR3 region is CASSARGADTQYF. In nucleotides, the CDR3 is TGTGCCAGCTCGGCTCGGGGGGCCGATACGCAGTATTTT.